The table lists the clone carrying this T cell receptor (beta chain) with a few counts. Its specificity is not known. The data were obtained in a study of Graves' ophthalmopathy and Graves' hyperthyroidism. General observations from the study: Ophthalmopathy cases were distinguished from stable hyperthyroidism by a 13-signature model, reaching 87.88% sensitivity and approximately 81% specificity.

The authors amplified TCR beta CDR3 regions, and they did so from RNA transcripts for repertoire sequencing. Following a first-round RT-PCR that used HTBI primers, a second-round multiplex PCR was carried out. TCRdb ran MiXCR on the multiplex PCR reads and lists one entry per CDR3 protein. The sample yields about 390,000 distinct CDR3 sequences, 17% seen once. The TCR comes from an adult woman with stable Graves' hyperthyroidism. Sequenced: peripheral blood.

The CDR3: CASRSRAQNTEAFF. The CDR3 DNA follows: TGTGCCAGCCGCTCCCGGGCTCAGAACACTGAAGCTTTCTTT. The rearrangement joins TRBV27 to TRBJ1-1; D ambiguous. The CDR3 is 14 residues long. Trimming removed 8 bases from V and 1 base from J, with 14 bases in between. Looked up from germline, CDR1 is MNHEY and CDR2 is SMNVEV (reference sequence).